What follows describes a single T cell receptor beta chain. Its antigen is not known. This entry is derived from a study of cytomegalovirus exposure and HLA in healthy donors. Overall study context: There were roughly 80 million unique TCRs (from HLA-typed donors) in an early data release. Study observations and caveats: Overall, roughly 160 TCR beta chains were annotated as cytomegalovirus-associated. Later genetic work tied a missense DCLRE1C variant to beta-chain V and J trimming.

A multiplex PCR was run with 60 Vbeta primers and 13 Jbeta primers. Sequenced by immunoSEQ multiplex PCR; TCRdb stores in-frame clones only, minus some. Of some 130,000 clones in the sample, approximately 85% were seen once. The CDR3 loop spans 15 amino acids. V lost 4 bases and J lost 3, with 13 bases in between. The V gene's germline CDR1 is SGHTS and CDR2 YDEGEE. This clonotype was sampled from a male donor in good health and CMV-seropositive. The chain has TRBV5-8 and TRBJ2-2, with a possible D match to TRBD2 (5 bases). Material: PBMCs. The CDR3 here is CASSRRGLYTGELFF. The CDR3 nucleotides read TGTGCCAGCAGCCGGAGAGGGCTATACACCGGGGAGCTGTTTTTT.